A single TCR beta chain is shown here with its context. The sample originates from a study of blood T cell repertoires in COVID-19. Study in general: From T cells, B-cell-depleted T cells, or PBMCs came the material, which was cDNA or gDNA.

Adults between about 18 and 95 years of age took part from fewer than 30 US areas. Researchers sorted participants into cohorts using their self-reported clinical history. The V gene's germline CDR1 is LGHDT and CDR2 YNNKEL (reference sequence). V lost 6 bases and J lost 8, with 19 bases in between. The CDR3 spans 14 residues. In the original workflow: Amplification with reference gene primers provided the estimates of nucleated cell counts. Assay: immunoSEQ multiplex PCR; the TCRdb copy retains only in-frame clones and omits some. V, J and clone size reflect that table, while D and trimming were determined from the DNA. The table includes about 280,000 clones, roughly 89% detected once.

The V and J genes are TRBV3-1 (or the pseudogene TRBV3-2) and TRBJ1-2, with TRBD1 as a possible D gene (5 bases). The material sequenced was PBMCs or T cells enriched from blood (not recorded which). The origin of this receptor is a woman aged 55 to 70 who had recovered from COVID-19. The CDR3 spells CASRETGGTGGYTF. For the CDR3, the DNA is TGTGCCAGCAGGGAGACCGGGGGGACGGGAGGCTACACCTTC.